This is a list of T cell receptor beta chains from one sample in a study of blood T cell repertoires in COVID-19. Data came from immunoSEQ multiplex PCR; TCRdb stores just in-frame clones and leaves some out. The sample holds around 190,000 clones; about 88% are singletons and the top ten take almost 5%. The material sequenced was peripheral blood. The receptor source for this set is an elderly woman with acute or convalescent COVID-19. CDR3s include the opening cysteine and the closing phenylalanine or tryptophan. The D gene is left open where the match is weak. Part of the rows lack a size; the others show once, few, many or a class for expanded clones.

>-|TRBV29-1|TRBD1|TRBJ2-5
CSVEDRGQYQETQYF
TGCAGCGTTGAAGACCGGGGACAGTACCAAGAGACCCAGTACTTC
>-|TRBV18|TRBD1|TRBJ1-1
CASSPPDRLNTEAFF
TGTGCCAGCTCACCACCGGACAGGTTGAACACTGAAGCTTTCTTT
>-|TRBV18|-|TRBJ1-4
CASSLQRTNEKLFF
TGTGCCAGCTCATTACAGAGAACTAATGAAAAACTGTTTTTT
>-|TRBV9|-|TRBJ1-4
CASSETPGYATNEKLFF
TGTGCCAGCAGCGAGACCCCAGGGTACGCAACTAATGAAAAACTGTTTTTT
>-|TRBV5-1|TRBD1|TRBJ2-7
CASSSDRGHDEQYF
TGCGCCAGCAGCTCAGACAGGGGGCACGACGAGCAGTACTTC
>-|TRBV28|-|TRBJ1-2
CASSYVSGNGYTF
TGTGCCAGCAGTTATGTGTCAGGGAATGGCTACACCTTC
>-|TRBV3-1/TRBV3-2|TRBD2|TRBJ2-1
CASSPLAGVVEQFF
TGTGCCAGCAGCCCCTTGGCGGGAGTAGTTGAGCAGTTCTTC
>-|TRBV24-1|-|TRBJ1-2
CATKRGVGGYTF
TGTGCCACCAAAAGGGGCGTCGGAGGCTACACCTTC
>-|TRBV5-1|TRBD1|TRBJ2-7
CASSLAGTGVEQYF
TGCGCCAGCAGCTTGGCCGGGACAGGGGTCGAGCAGTACTTC
>-|TRBV5-1|-|TRBJ2-3
CASSLAGGRRGADTQYF
TGCGCCAGCAGCTTGGCTGGGGGGAGGCGAGGGGCAGATACGCAGTATTTT
>-|TRBV6-2/TRBV6-3|-|TRBJ1-3
CASSYDRSSGNTIYF
TGTGCCAGCAGTTACGACAGAAGCTCTGGAAACACCATATATTTT
>-|TRBV3-1/TRBV3-2|-|TRBJ1-1
CASSHIHTEAFF
TGTGCCAGCAGCCATATCCACACTGAAGCTTTCTTT
>-|TRBV4-2|-|TRBJ2-7
CASSQVGGRYHEQYF
TGTGCCAGCAGCCAAGTTGGCGGGCGGTATCACGAGCAGTACTTC
>-|TRBV30|-|TRBJ1-4
CAGRGQRQLFF
TGTGCCGGACGAGGTCAGCGGCAACTGTTTTTT
>few|TRBV30|-|TRBJ2-6
CAWGRGFSGANVLTF
TGTGCCTGGGGGCGGGGTTTCTCTGGGGCCAACGTCCTGACTTTC
>once|TRBV20-1|-|TRBJ2-4
CSASPHTGNIQYF
TGCAGTGCTAGTCCCCACACAGGGAACATTCAGTACTTC
>-|TRBV28|TRBD2|TRBJ2-5
CASSLLPSGQETQYF
TGTGCCAGCAGTTTGTTGCCTAGCGGTCAAGAGACCCAGTACTTC
>-|TRBV11-2|-|TRBJ1-2
CASSLGRQTRYGYTF
TGTGCCAGCAGCTTAGGTCGACAGACTCGCTATGGCTACACCTTC
>-|TRBV18|-|TRBJ1-3
CASSRVAAGNTIYF
TGTGCCAGCTCACGTGTGGCAGCGGGAAACACCATATATTTT
>few|TRBV27|-|TRBJ1-1
CASSALYRSNTEAFF
TGTGCCAGCAGTGCTCTATACAGGAGTAACACTGAAGCTTTCTTT
>-|TRBV2|TRBD1|TRBJ2-5
CAAGDRGRGTQYF
TGTGCCGCAGGGGACAGGGGTCGGGGGACCCAGTACTTC
>-|TRBV15|-|TRBJ2-7
CATSREQSSSYEQYF
TGTGCCACCAGCAGAGAACAGTCCTCTTCCTACGAGCAGTACTTC
>-|TRBV3-1/TRBV3-2|-|TRBJ1-1
CASSPGGGDTEAFF
TGTGCCAGCAGCCCCGGCGGGGGAGACACTGAAGCTTTCTTT
>-|TRBV28|-|TRBJ2-5
CASSGGRRETQYF
TGTGCCAGCAGTGGCGGTCGGAGGGAGACCCAGTACTTC
>-|TRBV5-1|-|TRBJ2-3
CASSLPRRGTDTQYF
TGCGCCAGCAGCTTGCCGCGGAGGGGCACAGATACGCAGTATTTT
>once|TRBV5-1|TRBD1|TRBJ2-7
CASSPGQSYEQYF
TGCGCCAGCAGCCCGGGACAGTCCTACGAGCAGTACTTC
>-|TRBV7-2|TRBD2|TRBJ2-3
CASSLASGSFSSQQYF
TGTGCCAGCAGCTTGGCCAGCGGGAGCTTTAGCTCGCAGCAGTATTTT
>-|TRBV6-1|-|TRBJ1-6
CASSERQAESPLHF
TGTGCCAGCAGTGAACGGCAGGCTGAATCACCCCTCCACTTT
>once|TRBV5-5|TRBD1|TRBJ1-1
CASSLSQGTIMNTEAFF
TGTGCCAGCAGCTTGTCACAGGGGACGATAATGAACACTGAAGCTTTCTTT